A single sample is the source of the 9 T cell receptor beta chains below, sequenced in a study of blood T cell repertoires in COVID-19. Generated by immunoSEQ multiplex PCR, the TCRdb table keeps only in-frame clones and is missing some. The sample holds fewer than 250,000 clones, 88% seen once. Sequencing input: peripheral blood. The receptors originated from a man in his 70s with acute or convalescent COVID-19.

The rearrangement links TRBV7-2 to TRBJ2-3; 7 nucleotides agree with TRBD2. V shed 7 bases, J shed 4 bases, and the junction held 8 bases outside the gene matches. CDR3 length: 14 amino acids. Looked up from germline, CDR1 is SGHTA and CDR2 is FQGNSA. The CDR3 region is CASNENAGADTQYF. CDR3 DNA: TGTGCCAGCAACGAAAACGCGGGGGCAGATACGCAGTATTTT.

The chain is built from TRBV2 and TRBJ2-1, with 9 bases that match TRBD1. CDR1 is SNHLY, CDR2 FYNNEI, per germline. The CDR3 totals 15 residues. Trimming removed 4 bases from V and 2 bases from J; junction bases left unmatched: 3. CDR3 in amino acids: CASSGDRVTYNEQFF. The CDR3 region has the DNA TGTGCCAGCAGTGGGGACAGGGTAACCTACAATGAGCAGTTCTTC.

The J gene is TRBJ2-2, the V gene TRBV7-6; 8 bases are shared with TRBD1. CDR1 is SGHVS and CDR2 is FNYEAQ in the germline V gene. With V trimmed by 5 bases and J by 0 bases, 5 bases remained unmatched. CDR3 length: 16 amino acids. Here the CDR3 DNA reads TGTGCCAGCAGCCGACAGGGGCGGCCGAACACCGGGGAGCTGTTTTTT. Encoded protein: CASSRQGRPNTGELFF. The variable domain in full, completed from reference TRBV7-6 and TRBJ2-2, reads GAGVSQSPRYKVTKRGQDVALRCDPISGHVSLYWYRQALGQGPEFLTYFNYEAQQDKSGLPNDRFSAERPEGSISTLTIQRTEQRDSAMYRCASSRQGRPNTGELFFGEGSRLTVL.

The CDR3 spells CASSRLAGVGTGELFF. DNA of the CDR3: TGTGCCAGCAGTAGACTAGCGGGAGTTGGCACCGGGGAGCTGTTTTTT. The chain uses TRBV27 and TRBJ2-2; TRBD2 matches 12 bases. The CDR3 has 16 residues. After removal of 5 bases from V and 4 bases from J, the junction contained 5 bases not matched to a gene. CDR1 is MNHEY, CDR2 SMNVEV, per germline (reference sequence).

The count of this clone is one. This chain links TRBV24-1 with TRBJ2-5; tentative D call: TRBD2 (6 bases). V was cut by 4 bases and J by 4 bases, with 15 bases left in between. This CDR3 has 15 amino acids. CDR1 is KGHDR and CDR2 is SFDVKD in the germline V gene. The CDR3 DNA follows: TGTGCCACCAGTGACTCCCGGACTACCGGAGAGACCCAGTACTTC. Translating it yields CATSDSRTTGETQYF.

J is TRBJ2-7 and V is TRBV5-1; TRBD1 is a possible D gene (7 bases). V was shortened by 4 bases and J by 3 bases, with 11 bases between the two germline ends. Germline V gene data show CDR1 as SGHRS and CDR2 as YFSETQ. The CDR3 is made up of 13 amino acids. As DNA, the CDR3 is TGCGCCAGCAGCCGCGGGACAGACTACGAGCAGTACTTC. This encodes CASSRGTDYEQYF.

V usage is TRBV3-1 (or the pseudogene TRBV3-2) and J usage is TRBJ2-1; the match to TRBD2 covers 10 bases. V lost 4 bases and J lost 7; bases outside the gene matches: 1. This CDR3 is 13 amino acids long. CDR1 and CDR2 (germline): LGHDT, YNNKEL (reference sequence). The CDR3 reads CASSLGLANEQFF. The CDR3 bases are TGTGCCAGCAGCCTGGGACTAGCGAATGAGCAGTTCTTC.

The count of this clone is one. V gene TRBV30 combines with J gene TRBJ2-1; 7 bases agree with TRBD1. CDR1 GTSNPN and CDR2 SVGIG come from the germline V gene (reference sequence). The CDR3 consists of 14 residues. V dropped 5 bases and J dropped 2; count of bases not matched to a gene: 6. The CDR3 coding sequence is TGTGCCTGGGAAACCGGGACAGCCTACAATGAGCAGTTCTTC. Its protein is CAWETGTAYNEQFF.

The CDR3 DNA sequence: TGCGCCAGCAGCTTGGCGCCTAGCGGAACCCGGATACAAGAGACCCAGTACTTC. Protein sequence: CASSLAPSGTRIQETQYF. This chain joins TRBV5-1 and TRBJ2-5; 7 bases fit TRBD2. The J segment lost 2 bases and the V segment lost 0 bases, leaving 13 bases of the junction unmatched. CDR1 is SGHRS, CDR2 YFSETQ, per germline. The CDR3 extends over 18 amino acids.